The sequence of this TCR beta chain was determined in a study of CD8 T cells in ankylosing spondylitis. Overall study results and limits: A TCR beta motif made of eight highly homologous variants seemed typical of ankylosing spondylitis blood.

A remark on this clonotype: Its antigen is currently unknown.

Scientists made TCR beta libraries using quantitative 5'-RACE with molecular barcodes. MiXCR, run by TCRdb on the 5' RACE reads, gives a single entry per CDR3 protein. The table includes about 250,000 distinct CDR3 sequences, about 30% detected once. V was shortened by 5 bases and J by 4 bases, with 14 bases between the two germline ends. CDR3 length equals 14 residues. This TCR was sampled from a male donor with ankylosing spondylitis or in good health (not recorded which). The source material was blood, either unsorted or a sorted T cell fraction (not recorded which). The chain employs TRBV12-3 or TRBV12-4 and TRBJ2-5; D unclear. The CDR3 sequence: CASSPRLSPETQYF. CDR3 bases: TGTGCCAGCAGTCCCCGGCTAAGCCCAGAGACCCAGTACTTC.